The 4 T cell receptor beta chains presented below share a single source sample, sequenced in a study of control samples from healthy donors and cancer patients. Generated by immunoSEQ multiplex PCR, the TCRdb table keeps only in-frame clones and is missing some. The sample contains fewer than 95,000 clones, 91% of which appear only once. The specimen sequenced was blood. The receptor source for this set is a man aged 25 to 45 in good health.

V gene TRBV7-2 combines with J gene TRBJ2-7; the D is unclear. There are 12 residues in the CDR3. V was pared by 5 bases and J by 3 bases, with 8 bases between. Germline lookup yields CDR1 SGHTA and CDR2 FQGNSA. CDR3 sequence (DNA): TGTGCCAGCAGCCTTCTCGGCTACGAGCAGTACTTC. Protein sequence: CASSLLGYEQYF.

The chain joins TRBV27 to TRBJ2-7; 8 bases fit TRBD1. CDR1 MNHEY and CDR2 SMNVEV come from the germline V gene (reference sequence). With V trimmed by 5 bases and J by 3 bases, 12 bases remained unmatched. CDR3 length: 16 residues. The CDR3 is CASSRRLGQVLYEQYF. The CDR3 region has the DNA TGTGCCAGCAGTCGCCGCCTGGGACAGGTCCTCTACGAGCAGTACTTC.

The V gene is TRBV14, the J gene TRBJ1-6, with D hard to call. Germline V gene sequence: CDR1 SGHDN, CDR2 FVKESK. V was shortened by 4 bases and J by 7 bases, with 8 bases between the two germline ends. The CDR3 contains 13 residues. This CDR3 reads CASSPDWNSPLHF. CDR3 bases: TGTGCCAGCAGCCCCGACTGGAATTCACCCCTCCACTTT.

The genes are TRBV19 and TRBJ1-6; 8 nucleotides match TRBD1. The CDR3 contains 15 residues. Germline loops: CDR1 LNHDA, CDR2 SQIVND (reference sequence). V shed 2 bases and J 10 bases; nucleotides not matched to a gene: 7. CDR3 sequence reads: CASSIKQGDRSPLHF. The CDR3 region has the DNA TGTGCCAGTAGTATAAAACAGGGGGATCGGTCACCCCTCCACTTT.